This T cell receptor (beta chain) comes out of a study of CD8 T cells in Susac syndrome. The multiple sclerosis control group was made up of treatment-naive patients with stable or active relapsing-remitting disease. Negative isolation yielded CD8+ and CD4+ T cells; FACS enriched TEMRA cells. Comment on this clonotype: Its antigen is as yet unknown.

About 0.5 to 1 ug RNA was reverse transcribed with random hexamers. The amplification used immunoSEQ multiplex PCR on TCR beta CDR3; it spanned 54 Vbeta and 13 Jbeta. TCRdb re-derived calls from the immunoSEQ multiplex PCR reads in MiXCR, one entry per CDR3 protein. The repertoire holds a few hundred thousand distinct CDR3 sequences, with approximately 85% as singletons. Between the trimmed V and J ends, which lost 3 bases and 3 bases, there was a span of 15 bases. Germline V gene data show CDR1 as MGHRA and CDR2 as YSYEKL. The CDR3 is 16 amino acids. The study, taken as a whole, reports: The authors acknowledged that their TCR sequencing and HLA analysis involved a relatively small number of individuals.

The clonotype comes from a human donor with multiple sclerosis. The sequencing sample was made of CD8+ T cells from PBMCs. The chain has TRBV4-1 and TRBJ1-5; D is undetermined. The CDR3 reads CASSHDRYLPNQPQHF. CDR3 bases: TGCGCCAGCAGCCATGATCGGTATCTCCCCAATCAGCCCCAGCATTTT.